Here is one T cell receptor beta chain with its context. Antigen unknown. The sample belongs to a study of OX40 agonist ivuxolimab in advanced cancers. At the level of the study: In this cohort, patients received ivuxolimab, an agonistic anti-OX40 (CD134) antibody.

CDR1 and CDR2 from the germline V gene are MNHEY and SVGAGI. The CDR3 consists of 15 residues. V was clipped by 3 bases and J by 2 bases, with 13 bases between them. Broader study findings: Not determined was the antigen specificity of the expanded peripheral T cells. There was clonal expansion of CD4+ and CD8+ blood T cells by week 6 at 0.1 to 3.0 mg/kg. Relatively little clonal expansion, among the lowest observed, appeared in partial responders at 0.1-3.0 mg/kg.

TCRdb's table, derived via immunoSEQ multiplex PCR, lists solely in-frame clones and lacks some. The sample lists tens of thousands of clones; 90% to 95% were seen once. The sample in question was CD4+ or CD8+ T cells sorted from blood, obtained in a trial of the OX40 agonist ivuxolimab. The chain employs TRBV6-5 and TRBJ2-5, with D possibly being TRBD2 (6 bases). This clonotype was obtained from an adult with an advanced solid tumor such as melanoma, head and neck, liver or kidney cancer. The CDR3 loop reads CASSYSGGLQETQYF. The DNA of the CDR3 is TGTGCCAGCAGTTATTCCGGGGGATTACAAGAGACCCAGTACTTC.